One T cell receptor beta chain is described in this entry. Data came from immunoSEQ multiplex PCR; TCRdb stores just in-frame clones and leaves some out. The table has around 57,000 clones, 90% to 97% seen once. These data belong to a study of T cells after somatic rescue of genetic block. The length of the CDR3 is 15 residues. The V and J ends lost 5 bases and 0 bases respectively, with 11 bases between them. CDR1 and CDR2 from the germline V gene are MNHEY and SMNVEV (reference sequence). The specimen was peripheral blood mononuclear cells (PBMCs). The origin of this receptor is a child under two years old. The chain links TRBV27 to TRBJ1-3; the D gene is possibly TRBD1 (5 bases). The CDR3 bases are TGTGCCAGCAGTCCCCGGGACGGCTCTGGAAACACCATATATTTT. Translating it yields CASSPRDGSGNTIYF.